A selection of T cell receptor beta chains follows, all from one sample in a study of cytomegalovirus exposure and HLA in healthy donors. Method: immunoSEQ multiplex PCR; TCRdb's copy keeps in-frame clones and lacks some. Of 200,000 to 250,000 clones in the sample, approximately 80% were seen once. Sequences were obtained from PBMCs. The source is a woman in her 40s in good health and CMV-seronegative. Each CDR3 is given with its conserved first and last residue. The D gene is left open where the match is weak. A row's size may be missing; if present it is once, few, many or a size class.

size: NA; D: NA; V: TRBV18; J: TRBJ2-5; DNA: TGTGCCAGCTCACCGAACCGGGGACTTCAAGAGACCCAGTACTTC; CDR3: CASSPNRGLQETQYF
size: NA; D: NA; V: TRBV7-8; J: TRBJ1-1; DNA: TGTGCCAGCAGCTCCAGGTCGAACACTGAAGCTTTCTTT; CDR3: CASSSRSNTEAFF
size: NA; D: NA; V: TRBV6-1; J: TRBJ1-5; DNA: TGTGCCAGCAGTGAGGCAAACGTGGGCAATCAGCCCCAGCATTTT; CDR3: CASSEANVGNQPQHF
size: NA; D: NA; V: TRBV6-4; J: TRBJ2-1; DNA: TGTGCCAGCAGTGTGAACTCGGGGAATTCCTACAATGAGCAGTTCTTC; CDR3: CASSVNSGNSYNEQFF
size: NA; D: TRBD2; V: TRBV5-4; J: TRBJ2-3; DNA: TGTGCCAGCAGCTTTGCCGGGGGGGCGAAAGATACGCAGTATTTT; CDR3: CASSFAGGAKDTQYF
size: NA; D: TRBD2; V: TRBV7-8; J: TRBJ2-5; DNA: TGTGCCAGCAGCTTAGTCGCGGGGGGGAACAGAGAGACCCAGTACTTC; CDR3: CASSLVAGGNRETQYF
size: once; D: TRBD2; V: TRBV5-5; J: TRBJ2-5; DNA: TGTGCCAGCAGCTTGGTCTCTAGCGGGGGGCAAGAGACCCAGTACTTC; CDR3: CASSLVSSGGQETQYF
size: once; D: TRBD1; V: TRBV5-4; J: TRBJ1-3; DNA: TGTGCCGGGTCTGACAGGGGAGGGAACACCATATATTTT; CDR3: CAGSDRGGNTIYF
size: NA; D: TRBD1; V: TRBV6-5; J: TRBJ1-2; DNA: TGTGCCAGCTTAGGGTCGGGACAGACCTACACCTTC; CDR3: CASLGSGQTYTF
size: NA; D: NA; V: TRBV6-1; J: TRBJ2-7; DNA: TGTGCCAGCAGCGGCAGTTGGGGGGGCGCCGGCGAGCAGTACTTC; CDR3: CASSGSWGGAGEQYF
size: few; D: TRBD1; V: TRBV6-1; J: TRBJ1-1; DNA: TGTGCCAGCAGTGAGGACAGGGTGAACACTGAAGCTTTCTTT; CDR3: CASSEDRVNTEAFF
size: NA; D: NA; V: TRBV25-1; J: TRBJ2-7; DNA: TGTGCCAGCAGTGTCTTATACGAGCAGTACTTC; CDR3: CASSVLYEQYF
size: NA; D: TRBD2; V: TRBV9; J: TRBJ2-3; DNA: TGTGCCAGCAGCGTAGGGATAGCGGGGGGGCCGGGAGATACGCAGTATTTT; CDR3: CASSVGIAGGPGDTQYF
size: NA; D: NA; V: TRBV7-6; J: TRBJ2-2; DNA: TGTGCCAGCAGCCTCGAGGCGGTTTCGAGGATGCTGTTTTTT; CDR3: CASSLEAVSRMLFF
size: NA; D: TRBD2; V: TRBV18; J: TRBJ2-3; DNA: TGTGCCAGCTCACGACTTACGACTAGCGGGGGGGCCAGGGATACGCAGTATTTT; CDR3: CASSRLTTSGGARDTQYF
size: once; D: NA; V: TRBV11-2; J: TRBJ1-1; DNA: TGTGCCAGCAGCTTAGTGGAGGACACTGAAGCTTTCTTT; CDR3: CASSLVEDTEAFF
size: NA; D: TRBD2; V: TRBV14; J: TRBJ2-7; DNA: TGTGCCAGCAGCGCGGTGGGGGGGACCTACGAGCAGTACTTC; CDR3: CASSAVGGTYEQYF
size: NA; D: NA; V: TRBV20-1; J: TRBJ1-6; DNA: TGCAGTGCTAGCCAAAATTCACCCCTCCACTTT; CDR3: CSASQNSPLHF
size: NA; D: NA; V: TRBV4-3; J: TRBJ1-2; DNA: TGCGCCAGCAGCCAAGATACAGCCAACTATGGCTACACCTTC; CDR3: CASSQDTANYGYTF